This T cell receptor beta chain derives from a study of response to subunit inactivated influenza vaccine. MiXCR was run by TCRdb on the RT-PCR reads, yielding one entry per CDR3 protein. The sample lists some 570,000 distinct CDR3 sequences, 11% occurring once. The CDR3 spans 17 residues. V lost 0 bases, J lost 3 bases, and 12 bases lay in between. From germline, CDR1 is MNHEY and CDR2 SVGAGI. This sample was also put to use in a study of T cells expressing NK-cell markers. That investigation notes: Libraries used 5'RACE template switching adding universal primer site and UMIs. HCMV seropositivity marked seven of the eight sequenced donors; one was seronegative. Of the CD8+ T cells in about 6 donors, roughly 1.0-7.5% belonged to dominant NKG2C+ clonotypes. These same clonotypes (in several donors) also led the CD3+CD56-NKG2C+ fraction. Whether expanded NKG2C+ T cell clones recognized HCMV stayed uncertain.

The sequence was collected from a man aged 50 or older who received an inactivated influenza vaccine. The chain joins TRBV6-5 to TRBJ2-6, with D possibly TRBD2 on 6 matching bases. The source was PBMCs from blood, collected on the day of vaccination. CDR3 amino acids: CASSYSAGTNGANVLTF. DNA of the CDR3: TGTGCCAGCAGTTACTCAGCGGGTACTAATGGGGCCAACGTCCTGACTTTC.